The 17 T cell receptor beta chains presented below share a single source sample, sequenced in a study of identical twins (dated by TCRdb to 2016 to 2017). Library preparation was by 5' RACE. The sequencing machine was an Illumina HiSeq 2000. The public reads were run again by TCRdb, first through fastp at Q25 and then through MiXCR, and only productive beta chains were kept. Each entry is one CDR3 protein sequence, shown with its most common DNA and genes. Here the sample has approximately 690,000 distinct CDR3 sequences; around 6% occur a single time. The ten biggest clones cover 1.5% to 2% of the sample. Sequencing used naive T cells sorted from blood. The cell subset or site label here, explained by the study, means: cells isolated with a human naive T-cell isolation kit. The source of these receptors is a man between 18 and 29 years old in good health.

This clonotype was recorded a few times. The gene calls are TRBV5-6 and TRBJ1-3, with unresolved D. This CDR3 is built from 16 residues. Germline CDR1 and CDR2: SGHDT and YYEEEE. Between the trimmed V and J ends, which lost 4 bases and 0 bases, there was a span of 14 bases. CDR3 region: CASSPPARPSGNTIYF. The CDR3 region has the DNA TGTGCCAGCAGCCCCCCGGCGAGGCCCTCTGGAAACACCATATATTTT. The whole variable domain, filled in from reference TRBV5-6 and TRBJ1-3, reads DAGVTQSPTHLIKTRGQQVTLRCSPKSGHDTVSWYQQALGQGPQFIFQYYEEEERQRGNFPDRFSGHQFPNYSSELNVNALLLGDSALYLCASSPPARPSGNTIYFGEGSWLTVV.

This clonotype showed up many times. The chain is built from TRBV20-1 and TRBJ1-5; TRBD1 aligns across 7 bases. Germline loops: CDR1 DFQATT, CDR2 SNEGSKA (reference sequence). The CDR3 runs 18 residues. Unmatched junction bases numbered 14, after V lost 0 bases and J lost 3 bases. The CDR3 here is CSAREQKAGTAYNQPQHF. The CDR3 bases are TGCAGTGCTAGAGAGCAAAAGGCCGGGACAGCCTACAATCAGCCCCAGCATTTT.

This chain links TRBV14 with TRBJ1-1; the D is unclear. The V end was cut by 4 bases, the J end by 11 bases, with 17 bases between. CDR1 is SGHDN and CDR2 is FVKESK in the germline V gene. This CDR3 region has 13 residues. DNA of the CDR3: TGTGCCAGCAGCCCACAGACGAGAGGGATGGCTTTCTTT. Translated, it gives CASSPQTRGMAFF.

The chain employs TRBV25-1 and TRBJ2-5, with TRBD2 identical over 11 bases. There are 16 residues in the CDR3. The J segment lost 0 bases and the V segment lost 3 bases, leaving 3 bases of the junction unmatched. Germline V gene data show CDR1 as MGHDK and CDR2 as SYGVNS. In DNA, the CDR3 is TGTGCCAGCAGTGACCTGGGACTAGCGGACCAAGAGACCCAGTACTTC. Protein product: CASSDLGLADQETQYF.

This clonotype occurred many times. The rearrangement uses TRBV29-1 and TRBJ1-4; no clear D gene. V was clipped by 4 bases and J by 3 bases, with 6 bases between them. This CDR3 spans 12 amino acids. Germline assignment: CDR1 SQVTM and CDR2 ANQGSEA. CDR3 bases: TGCAGCGTTGTTCAGCCTAATGAAAAACTGTTTTTT. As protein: CSVVQPNEKLFF.

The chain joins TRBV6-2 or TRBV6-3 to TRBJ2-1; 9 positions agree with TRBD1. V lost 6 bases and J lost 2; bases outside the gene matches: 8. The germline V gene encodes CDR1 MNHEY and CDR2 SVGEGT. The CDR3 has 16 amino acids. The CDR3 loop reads CASSPSQGAAYNEQFF. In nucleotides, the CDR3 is TGTGCCAGCAGCCCCTCACAGGGGGCTGCCTACAATGAGCAGTTCTTC.

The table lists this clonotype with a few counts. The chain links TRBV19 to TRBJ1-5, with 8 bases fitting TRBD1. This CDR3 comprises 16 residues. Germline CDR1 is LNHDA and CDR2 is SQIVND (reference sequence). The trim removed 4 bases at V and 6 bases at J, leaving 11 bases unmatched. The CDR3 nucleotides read TGTGCCAGTAGTACACAGACAGGGGTTGGGGGTCAGCCCCAGCATTTT. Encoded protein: CASSTQTGVGGQPQHF.

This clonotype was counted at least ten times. The CDR3, as DNA: TGTGCCAGCAGCATAAATCGGTACCAAGAGACCCAGTACTTC. Translated, it gives CASSINRYQETQYF. The V call is TRBV12-3 or TRBV12-4, the J call TRBJ2-5; D ambiguous. The CDR3 has 14 amino acids. The V gene lost 6 bases and the J gene lost 0 bases, with 11 bases spanning the gap.

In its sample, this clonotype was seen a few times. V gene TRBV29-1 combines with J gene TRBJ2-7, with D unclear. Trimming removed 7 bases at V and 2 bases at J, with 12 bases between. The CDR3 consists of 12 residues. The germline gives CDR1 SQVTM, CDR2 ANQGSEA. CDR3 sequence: CSAEGQTYEQYF. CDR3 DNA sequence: TGCAGCGCCGAAGGGCAGACCTACGAGCAGTACTTC.

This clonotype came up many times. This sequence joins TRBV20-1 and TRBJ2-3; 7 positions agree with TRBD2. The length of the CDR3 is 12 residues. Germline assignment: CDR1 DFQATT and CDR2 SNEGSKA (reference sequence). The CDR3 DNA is TGCAGCTATACTAGCGGCACAGATACGCAGTATTTT. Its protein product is CSYTSGTDTQYF.

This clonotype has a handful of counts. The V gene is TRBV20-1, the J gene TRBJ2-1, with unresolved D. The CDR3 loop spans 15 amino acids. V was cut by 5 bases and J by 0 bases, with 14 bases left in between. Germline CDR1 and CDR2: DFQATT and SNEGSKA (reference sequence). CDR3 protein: CSALTDMFSYNEQFF. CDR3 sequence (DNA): TGCAGTGCTTTAACCGACATGTTCTCCTACAATGAGCAGTTCTTC.

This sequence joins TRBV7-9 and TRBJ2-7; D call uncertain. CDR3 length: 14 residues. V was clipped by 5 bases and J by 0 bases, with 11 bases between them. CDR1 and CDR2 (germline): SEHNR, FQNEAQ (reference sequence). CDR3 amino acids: CASSPATSSYEQYF. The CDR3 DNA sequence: TGTGCCAGCAGCCCAGCTACGAGCTCCTACGAGCAGTACTTC.

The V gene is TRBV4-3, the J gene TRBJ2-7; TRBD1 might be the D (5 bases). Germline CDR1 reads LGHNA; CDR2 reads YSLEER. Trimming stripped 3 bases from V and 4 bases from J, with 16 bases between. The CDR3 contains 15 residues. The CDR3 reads CASSHPRATLYEQYF. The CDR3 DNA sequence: TGCGCCAGCAGCCACCCCAGGGCCACCCTTTACGAGCAGTACTTC.

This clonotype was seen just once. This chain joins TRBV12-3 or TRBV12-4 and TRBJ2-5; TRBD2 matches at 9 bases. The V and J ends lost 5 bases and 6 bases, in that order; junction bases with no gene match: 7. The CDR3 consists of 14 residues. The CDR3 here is CASSPAGGLKTQYF. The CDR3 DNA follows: TGTGCCAGCAGTCCAGCGGGGGGCTTGAAGACCCAGTACTTC.

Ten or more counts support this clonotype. The DNA of the CDR3 is TGTGCCAGCAGTTTCCGGCAGGCCGACTACGAGCAGTACTTC. As protein: CASSFRQADYEQYF. The V call is TRBV28, the J call TRBJ2-7; no clear D. V was cut by 3 bases and J by 3 bases, with 12 bases left in between. This CDR3 has 14 amino acids. Germline V gives CDR1 MDHEN, CDR2 SYDVKM.

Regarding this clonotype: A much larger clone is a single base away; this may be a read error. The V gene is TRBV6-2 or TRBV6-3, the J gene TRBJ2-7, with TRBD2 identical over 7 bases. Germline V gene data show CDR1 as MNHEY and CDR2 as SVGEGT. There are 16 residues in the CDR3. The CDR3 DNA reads TGTGCCAGCACTTACCTCCCACTAGCGTGGGCCTACGAGCAGTACTTC. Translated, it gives CASTYLPLAWAYEQYF.

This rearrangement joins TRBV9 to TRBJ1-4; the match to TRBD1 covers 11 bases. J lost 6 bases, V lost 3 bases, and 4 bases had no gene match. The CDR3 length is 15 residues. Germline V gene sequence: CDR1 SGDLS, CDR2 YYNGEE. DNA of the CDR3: TGTGCCAGCAGCGAGCGGACAGGGGGCGATGAAAAACTGTTTTTT. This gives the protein CASSERTGGDEKLFF.